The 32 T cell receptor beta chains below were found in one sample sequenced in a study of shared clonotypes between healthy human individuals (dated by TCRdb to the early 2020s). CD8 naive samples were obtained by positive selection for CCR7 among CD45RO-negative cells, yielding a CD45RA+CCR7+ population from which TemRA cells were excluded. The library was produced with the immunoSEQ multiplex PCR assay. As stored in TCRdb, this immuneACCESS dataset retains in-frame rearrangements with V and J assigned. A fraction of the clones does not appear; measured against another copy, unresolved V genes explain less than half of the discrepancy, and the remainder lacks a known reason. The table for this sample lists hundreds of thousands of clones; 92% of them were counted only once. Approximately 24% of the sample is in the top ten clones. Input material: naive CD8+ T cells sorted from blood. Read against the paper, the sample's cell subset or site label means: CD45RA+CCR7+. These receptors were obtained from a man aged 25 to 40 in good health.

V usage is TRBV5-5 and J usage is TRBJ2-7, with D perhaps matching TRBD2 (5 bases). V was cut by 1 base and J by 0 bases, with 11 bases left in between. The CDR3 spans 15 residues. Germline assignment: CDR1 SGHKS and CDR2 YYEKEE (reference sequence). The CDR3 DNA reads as TGTGCCAGCAGCTTGCTGGCTAGCTCCTCCTACGAGCAGTACTTC. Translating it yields CASSLLASSSYEQYF.

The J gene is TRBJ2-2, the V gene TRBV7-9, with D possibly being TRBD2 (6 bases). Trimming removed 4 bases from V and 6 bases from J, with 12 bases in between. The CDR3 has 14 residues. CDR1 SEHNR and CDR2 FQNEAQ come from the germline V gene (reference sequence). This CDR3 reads CASSWGLRSGELFF. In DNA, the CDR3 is TGTGCCAGCAGCTGGGGACTGCGCTCCGGGGAGCTGTTTTTT.

Here the CDR3 DNA reads TGTGCCAGCAAACTAGCGGGAGGCAACAATGAGCAGTTCTTC. Translated, it gives CASKLAGGNNEQFF. The chain employs TRBV2 and TRBJ2-1; 12 bases are a match to TRBD2. The CDR3 runs 14 residues. The germline CDR1 and CDR2 sequences are SNHLY and FYNNEI. The ends lost 7 bases at V and 5 bases at J; junction bases unmatched: 3.

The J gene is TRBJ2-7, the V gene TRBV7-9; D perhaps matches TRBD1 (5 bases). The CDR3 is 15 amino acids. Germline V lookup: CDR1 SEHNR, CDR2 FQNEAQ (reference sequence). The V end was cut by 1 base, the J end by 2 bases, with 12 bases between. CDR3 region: CASSLEGVSTYEQYF. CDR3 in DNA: TGTGCCAGCAGCTTAGAAGGGGTTTCGACCTACGAGCAGTACTTC.

In DNA, the CDR3 is TGTGCCAGCAGAGGCGGACAGATGGTGGCCAATGAGCAGTTCTTC. Translating gives CASRGGQMVANEQFF. This chain connects TRBV6-1 to TRBJ2-1; perhaps TRBD1 as D (6 bases). CDR3 length equals 15 residues. Germline CDR1 MNHNS, CDR2 SASEGT. V lost 6 bases, J lost 6 bases, and 18 bases lay in between.

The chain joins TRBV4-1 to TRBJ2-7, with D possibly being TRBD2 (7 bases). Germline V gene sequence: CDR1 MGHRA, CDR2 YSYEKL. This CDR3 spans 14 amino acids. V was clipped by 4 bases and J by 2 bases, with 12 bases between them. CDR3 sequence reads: CASSLEGGTYEQYF. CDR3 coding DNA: TGCGCCAGCAGCCTTGAGGGGGGGACCTACGAGCAGTACTTC.

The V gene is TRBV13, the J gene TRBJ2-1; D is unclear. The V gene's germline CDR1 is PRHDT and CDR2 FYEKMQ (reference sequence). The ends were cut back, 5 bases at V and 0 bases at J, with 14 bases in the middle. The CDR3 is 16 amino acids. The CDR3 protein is CASSGNTGPSYNEQFF. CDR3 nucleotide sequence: TGTGCCAGCAGCGGTAACACCGGGCCCTCCTACAATGAGCAGTTCTTC.

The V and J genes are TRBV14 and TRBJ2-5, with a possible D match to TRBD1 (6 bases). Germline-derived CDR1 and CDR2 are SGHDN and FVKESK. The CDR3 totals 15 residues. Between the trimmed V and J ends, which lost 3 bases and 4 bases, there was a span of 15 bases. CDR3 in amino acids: CASSQLQGGGETQYF. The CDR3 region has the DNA TGTGCCAGCAGCCAGTTACAGGGCGGTGGAGAGACCCAGTACTTC.

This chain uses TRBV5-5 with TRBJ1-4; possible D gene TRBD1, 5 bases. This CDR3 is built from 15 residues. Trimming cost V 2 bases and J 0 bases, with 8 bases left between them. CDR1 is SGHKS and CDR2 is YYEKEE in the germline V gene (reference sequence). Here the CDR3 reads CASSFQGATNEKLFF. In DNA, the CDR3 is TGTGCCAGCAGCTTCCAGGGTGCAACTAATGAAAAACTGTTTTTT.

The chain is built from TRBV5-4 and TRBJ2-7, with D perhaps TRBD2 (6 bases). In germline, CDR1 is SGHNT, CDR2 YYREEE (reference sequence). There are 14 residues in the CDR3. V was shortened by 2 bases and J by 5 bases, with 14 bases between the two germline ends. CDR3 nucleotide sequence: TGTGCCAGCAGCTTAGGAGGAGGGGTCGACGAGCAGTACTTC. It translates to CASSLGGGVDEQYF.

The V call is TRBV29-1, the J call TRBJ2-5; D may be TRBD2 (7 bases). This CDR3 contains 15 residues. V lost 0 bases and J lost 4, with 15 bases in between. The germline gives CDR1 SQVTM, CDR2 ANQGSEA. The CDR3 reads CSVEDRGGGGETQYF. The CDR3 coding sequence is TGCAGCGTTGAAGATAGAGGAGGGGGGGGAGAGACCCAGTACTTC.

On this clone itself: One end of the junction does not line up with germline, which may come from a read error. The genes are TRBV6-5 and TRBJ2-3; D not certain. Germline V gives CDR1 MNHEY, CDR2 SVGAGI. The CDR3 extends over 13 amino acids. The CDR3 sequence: CASSNSLPDTQYF. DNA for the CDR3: TGTGCCAGCAGTAACTCACTCCCAGATACGCAGTATTTT.

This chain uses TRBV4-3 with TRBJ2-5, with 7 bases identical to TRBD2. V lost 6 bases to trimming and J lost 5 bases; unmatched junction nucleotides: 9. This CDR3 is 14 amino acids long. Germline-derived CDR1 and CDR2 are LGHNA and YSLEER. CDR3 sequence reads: CASSFTAGSETQYF. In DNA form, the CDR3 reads TGCGCCAGCAGTTTCACAGCGGGATCGGAGACCCAGTACTTC.

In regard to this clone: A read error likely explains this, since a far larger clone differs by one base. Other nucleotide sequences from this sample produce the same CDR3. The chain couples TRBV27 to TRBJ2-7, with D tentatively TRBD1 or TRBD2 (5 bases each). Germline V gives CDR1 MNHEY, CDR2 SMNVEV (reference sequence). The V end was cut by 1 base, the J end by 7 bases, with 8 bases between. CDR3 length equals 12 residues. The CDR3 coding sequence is TGTGCCAGCAGTTTATTGGGGGAGGAGCAGTACTTC. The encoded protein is CASSLLGEEQYF.

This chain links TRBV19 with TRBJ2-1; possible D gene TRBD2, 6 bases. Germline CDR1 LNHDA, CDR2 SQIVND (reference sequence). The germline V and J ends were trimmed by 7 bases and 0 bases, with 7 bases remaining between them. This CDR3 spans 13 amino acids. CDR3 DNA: TGTGCCAGTACCGGGAGCTCCTACAATGAGCAGTTCTTC. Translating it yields CASTGSSYNEQFF.

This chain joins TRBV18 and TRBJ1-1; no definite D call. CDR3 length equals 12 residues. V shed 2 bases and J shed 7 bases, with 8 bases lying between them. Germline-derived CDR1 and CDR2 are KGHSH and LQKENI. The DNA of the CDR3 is TGTGCCAGCTCACCAAGCACCGTTGAAGCTTTCTTT. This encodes CASSPSTVEAFF.

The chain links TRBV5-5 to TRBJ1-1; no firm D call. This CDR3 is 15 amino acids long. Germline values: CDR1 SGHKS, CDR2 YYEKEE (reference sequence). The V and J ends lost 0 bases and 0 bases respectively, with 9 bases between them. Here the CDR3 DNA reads TGTGCCAGCAGCTTGGCGCCCGACATGAACACTGAAGCTTTCTTT. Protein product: CASSLAPDMNTEAFF.

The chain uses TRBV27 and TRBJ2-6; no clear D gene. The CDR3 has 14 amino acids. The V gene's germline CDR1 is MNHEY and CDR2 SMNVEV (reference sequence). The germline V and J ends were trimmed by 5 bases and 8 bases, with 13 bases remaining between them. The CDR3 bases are TGTGCCAGCAGTATCACCACCCCGACCAACGTCCTGACTTTC. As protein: CASSITTPTNVLTF.

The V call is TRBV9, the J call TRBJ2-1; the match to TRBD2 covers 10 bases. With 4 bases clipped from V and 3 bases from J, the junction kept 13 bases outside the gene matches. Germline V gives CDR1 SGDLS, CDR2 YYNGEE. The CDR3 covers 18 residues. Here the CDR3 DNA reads TGTGCCAGCAGCAGTTTACTAGCGGGAACGGGCCACTACAATGAGCAGTTCTTC. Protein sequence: CASSSLLAGTGHYNEQFF.

The CDR3 nucleotides read TGTGCCAGCAGCATGGGACTAGCGGGAGTGGCGGGAGAGACCCAGTACTTC. Translation: CASSMGLAGVAGETQYF. The V gene is TRBV5-4, the J gene TRBJ2-5, with TRBD2 matching over 14 bases. This CDR3 region has 17 residues. Germline V gives CDR1 SGHNT, CDR2 YYREEE (reference sequence). The junction had 9 bases not matched to a gene; V was cut back by 4 bases and J by 4 bases.

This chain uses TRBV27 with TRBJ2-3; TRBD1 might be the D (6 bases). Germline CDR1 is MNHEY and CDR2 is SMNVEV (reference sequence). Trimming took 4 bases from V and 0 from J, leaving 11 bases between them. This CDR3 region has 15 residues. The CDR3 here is CASSWGTLSTDTQYF. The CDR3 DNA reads TGTGCCAGCAGTTGGGGGACACTTAGCACAGATACGCAGTATTTT.

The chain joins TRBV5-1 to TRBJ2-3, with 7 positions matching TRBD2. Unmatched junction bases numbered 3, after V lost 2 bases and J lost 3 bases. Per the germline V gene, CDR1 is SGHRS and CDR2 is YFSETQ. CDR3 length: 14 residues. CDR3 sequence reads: CASSFGLVTDTQYF. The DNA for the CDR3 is TGCGCCAGCAGCTTCGGACTAGTAACAGATACGCAGTATTTT.

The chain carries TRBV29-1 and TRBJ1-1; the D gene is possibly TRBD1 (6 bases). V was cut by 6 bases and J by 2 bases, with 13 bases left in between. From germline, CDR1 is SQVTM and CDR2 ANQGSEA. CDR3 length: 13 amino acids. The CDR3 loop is CSVIGQTNTEAFF. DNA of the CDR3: TGCAGCGTGATTGGACAGACAAACACTGAAGCTTTCTTT.

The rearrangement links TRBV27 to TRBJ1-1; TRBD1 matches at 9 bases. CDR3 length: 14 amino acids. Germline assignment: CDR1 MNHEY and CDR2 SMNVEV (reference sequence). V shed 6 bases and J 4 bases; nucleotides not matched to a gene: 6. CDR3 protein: CASSLDRGSTEAFF. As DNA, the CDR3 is TGTGCCAGCAGCCTTGACAGGGGGTCCACTGAAGCTTTCTTT.

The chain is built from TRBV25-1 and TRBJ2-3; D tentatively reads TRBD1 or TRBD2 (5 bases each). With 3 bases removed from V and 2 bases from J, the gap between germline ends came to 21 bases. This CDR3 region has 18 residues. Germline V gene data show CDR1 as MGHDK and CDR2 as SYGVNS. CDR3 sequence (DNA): TGTGCCAGCAGTGAGTCGCTTTGGGACGGACAATACACAGATACGCAGTATTTT. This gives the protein CASSESLWDGQYTDTQYF.

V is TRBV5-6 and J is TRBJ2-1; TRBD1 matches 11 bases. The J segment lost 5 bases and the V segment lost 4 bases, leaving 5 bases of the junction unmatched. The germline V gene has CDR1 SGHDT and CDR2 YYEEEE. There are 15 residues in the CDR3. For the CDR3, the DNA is TGTGCCAGCAGCCGGACAGGGGGCGGGAACAATGAGCAGTTCTTC. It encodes CASSRTGGGNNEQFF.

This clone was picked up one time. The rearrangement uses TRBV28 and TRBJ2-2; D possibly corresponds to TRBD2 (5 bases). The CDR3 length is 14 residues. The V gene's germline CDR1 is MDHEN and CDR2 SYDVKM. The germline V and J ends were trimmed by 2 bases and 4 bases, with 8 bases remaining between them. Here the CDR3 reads CASSLTSGTGELFF. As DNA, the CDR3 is TGTGCCAGCAGTTTAACCAGCGGCACCGGGGAGCTGTTTTTT.

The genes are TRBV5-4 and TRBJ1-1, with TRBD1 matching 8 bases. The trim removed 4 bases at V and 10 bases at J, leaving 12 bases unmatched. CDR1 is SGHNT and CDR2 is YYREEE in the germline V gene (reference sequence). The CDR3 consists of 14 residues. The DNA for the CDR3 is TGTGCCAGCAGCCCCGCCCCGGGACAGGTATTAGCTTTCTTT. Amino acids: CASSPAPGQVLAFF.

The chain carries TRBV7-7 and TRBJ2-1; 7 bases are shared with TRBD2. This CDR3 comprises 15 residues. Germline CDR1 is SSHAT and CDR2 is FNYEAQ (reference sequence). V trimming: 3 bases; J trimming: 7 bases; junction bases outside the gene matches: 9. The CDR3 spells CASSFAGGEGNEQFF. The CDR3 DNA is TGTGCCAGCAGCTTCGCGGGTGGGGAGGGGAATGAGCAGTTCTTC. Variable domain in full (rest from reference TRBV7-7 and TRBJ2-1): GAGVSQSPRYKVTKRGQDVTLRCDPISSHATLYWYQQALGQGPEFLTYFNYEAQPDKSGLPSDRFSAERPEGSISTLTIQRTEQRDSAMYRCASSFAGGEGNEQFFGPGTRLTVL.

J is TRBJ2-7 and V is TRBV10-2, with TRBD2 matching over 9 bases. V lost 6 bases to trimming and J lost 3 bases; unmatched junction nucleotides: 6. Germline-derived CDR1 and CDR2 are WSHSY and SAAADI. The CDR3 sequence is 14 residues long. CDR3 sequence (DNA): TGCGCCAGCAGGAGGCTAGCGGGATTCTACGAGCAGTACTTC. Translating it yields CASRRLAGFYEQYF.

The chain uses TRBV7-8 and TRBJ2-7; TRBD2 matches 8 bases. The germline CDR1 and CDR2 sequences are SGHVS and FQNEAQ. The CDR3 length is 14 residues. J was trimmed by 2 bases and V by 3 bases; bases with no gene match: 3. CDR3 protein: CASSLKREPYEQYF. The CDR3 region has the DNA TGTGCCAGCAGCTTGAAGCGGGAGCCCTACGAGCAGTACTTC. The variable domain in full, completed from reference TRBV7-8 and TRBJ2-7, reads GAGVSQSPRYKVAKRGQDVALRCDPISGHVSLFWYQQALGQGPEFLTYFQNEAQLDKSGLPSDRFFAERPEGSVSTLKIQRTQQEDSAVYLCASSLKREPYEQYFGPGTRLTVT.

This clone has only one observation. The CDR3 DNA reads TGTGCCAGCAGCCGAGGGTCGTCCTACTACGAGCAGTACTTC. This gives the protein CASSRGSSYYEQYF. The chain employs TRBV7-9 and TRBJ2-7; a weak D match, TRBD2 (5 bases). V lost 5 bases, J lost 3 bases, and 14 bases lay in between. The CDR3 contains 14 residues. Germline values: CDR1 SEHNR, CDR2 FQNEAQ (reference sequence).